The next 7 T cell receptor beta chains were all read from a single sample in a study of T cell responses to AZD1222 COVID-19 vaccine. Sequenced by immunoSEQ multiplex PCR; TCRdb stores in-frame clones only, minus some. The repertoire holds some 180,000 clones, with approximately 90% as singletons. Source: peripheral blood, taken on day 0 of AZD1222 vaccination. These receptors all come from an adult in good health.

On this clone: The same CDR3 is also encoded by other DNA sequences in this sample. The CDR3 protein is CASSIGYEQYF. The CDR3, as DNA: TGTGCCAGTAGTATCGGCTACGAGCAGTACTTC. The rearrangement links TRBV19 to TRBJ2-7, with no clear D. Trimming stripped 3 bases from V and 3 bases from J, with 3 bases between. The CDR3 extends over 11 amino acids. CDR1 and CDR2 from the germline V gene are LNHDA and SQIVND (reference sequence).

The chain links TRBV3-1 (or the pseudogene TRBV3-2) to TRBJ2-1, with D hard to call. V was cut by 3 bases and J by 8 bases, with 17 bases left in between. This CDR3 has 15 residues. The germline V gene encodes CDR1 LGHDT and CDR2 YNNKEL (reference sequence). The DNA of the CDR3 is TGTGCCAGCAGCCAGTTTCCGGAGAACGTCGATGAGCAGTTCTTC. The encoded protein is CASSQFPENVDEQFF.

The rearrangement links TRBV6-1 to TRBJ1-5; no definite D call. Germline V gene sequence: CDR1 MNHNS, CDR2 SASEGT. The V gene lost 3 bases and the J gene lost 5 bases, with 11 bases spanning the gap. The CDR3 is 14 amino acids. CDR3 residues: CASSEQAQDQPQHF. The CDR3 bases are TGTGCCAGCAGTGAGCAGGCCCAAGATCAGCCCCAGCATTTT.

The chain is built from TRBV7-2 and TRBJ2-7, with D perhaps TRBD2 (6 bases). Trimming removed 1 base at V and 6 bases at J, with 13 bases between. Looked up from germline, CDR1 is SGHTA and CDR2 is FQGNSA. The CDR3 runs 14 residues. The CDR3 DNA is TGTGCCAGCAGCTTAGAATGGACGGGAGCCGAGCAGTACTTC. This encodes CASSLEWTGAEQYF.

CDR3 bases: TGTGCCAGCTCACCACCGACCGCAGGGTTCGGAAACACCATATATTTT. Translated: CASSPPTAGFGNTIYF. The chain uses TRBV18 and TRBJ1-3; tentatively, D is TRBD1 (5 bases). The V gene lost 0 bases and the J gene lost 4 bases, with 13 bases spanning the gap. The CDR3 covers 16 residues. Germline V gives CDR1 KGHSH, CDR2 LQKENI.

This sequence joins TRBV28 and TRBJ1-2, with TRBD1 as a possible D gene (6 bases). CDR1 is MDHEN, CDR2 SYDVKM, per germline. V lost 10 bases to trimming and J lost 2 bases, with 14 bases between them. The CDR3 loop spans 13 amino acids. The CDR3: CATMLGGNYGYTF. The CDR3 DNA follows: TGTGCCACAATGCTAGGGGGGAACTATGGCTACACCTTC.

V usage is TRBV11-2 and J usage is TRBJ2-5; unclear D gene. Germline values: CDR1 SGHAT, CDR2 FQNNGV. This CDR3 spans 15 amino acids. Deletions cut 4 bases from V and 5 bases from J, with 17 bases between. In DNA, the CDR3 is TGTGCCAGCAGCTCCCCCTCCAGCCGGTGGGAGACCCAGTACTTC. Residues: CASSSPSSRWETQYF. Variable domain in full (rest from reference TRBV11-2 and TRBJ2-5): EAGVAQSPRYKIIEKRQSVAFWCNPISGHATLYWYQQILGQGPKLLIQFQNNGVVDDSQLPKDRFSAERLKGVDSTLKIQPAKLEDSAVYLCASSSPSSRWETQYFGPGTRLLVL.